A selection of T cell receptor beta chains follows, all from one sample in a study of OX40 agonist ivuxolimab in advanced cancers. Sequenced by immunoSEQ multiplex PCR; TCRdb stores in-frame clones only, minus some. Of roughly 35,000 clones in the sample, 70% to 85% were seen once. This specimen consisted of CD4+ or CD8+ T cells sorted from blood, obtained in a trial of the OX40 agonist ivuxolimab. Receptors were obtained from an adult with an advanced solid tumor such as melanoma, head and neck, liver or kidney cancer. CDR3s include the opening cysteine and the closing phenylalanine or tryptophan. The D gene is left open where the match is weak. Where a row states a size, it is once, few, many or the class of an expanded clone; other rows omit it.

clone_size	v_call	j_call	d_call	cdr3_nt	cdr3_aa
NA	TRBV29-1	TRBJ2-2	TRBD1	TGCAGCGTTGAAGACTTCCAAGGACAGGTCGGGGAGCTGTTTTTT	CSVEDFQGQVGELFF
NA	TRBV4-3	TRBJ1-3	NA	TGCGCCAGCAGCCAAGACAGCAACTCTGGAAACACCATATATTTT	CASSQDSNSGNTIYF
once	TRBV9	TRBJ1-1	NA	TGTGCCAGCAGCGTAGAGGTAAACACTGAAGCTTTCTTT	CASSVEVNTEAFF
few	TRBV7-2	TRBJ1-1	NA	TGTGCCAGCAGCTTGTTTCCTGAAGCTTTCTTT	CASSLFPEAFF
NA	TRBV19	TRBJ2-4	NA	TGTGCCAGTAGTCCCTCGTCGGGGGGCAGTGTCAAAAACATTCAGTACTTC	CASSPSSGGSVKNIQYF
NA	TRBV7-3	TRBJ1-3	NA	TGTGCCAGAAAAAGCTTGGGGTACGCACGCCTCGCCACTGGAAACACCATATATTTT	CARKSLGYARLATGNTIYF
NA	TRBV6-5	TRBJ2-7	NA	TGTGCCAGCAGTTACGGCGGGGTCGGGCTCGAGCAGTACTTC	CASSYGGVGLEQYF
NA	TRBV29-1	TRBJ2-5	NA	TGCAGCGCGAACCTCCTAGTAGCTGAGACCCAGTACTTC	CSANLLVAETQYF
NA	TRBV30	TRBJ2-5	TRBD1	TGTGCCTGGAGCGGGACAGGGCTCGAAGAGACCCAGTACTTC	CAWSGTGLEETQYF
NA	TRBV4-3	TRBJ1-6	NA	TGCGCCAGCAGCCAAGAATTGGACTCACCCCTCCACTTT	CASSQELDSPLHF
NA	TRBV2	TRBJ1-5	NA	TGTGCCAGCAGGTCAGTGAATCAGCCCCAGCATTTT	CASRSVNQPQHF
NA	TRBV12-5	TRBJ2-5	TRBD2	TGTGCTAGTGGTTTGGTAGCGGGGAGCGAGACCCAGTACTTC	CASGLVAGSETQYF
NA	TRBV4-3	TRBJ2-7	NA	TGCGCCAGCAGCCAAGAGGGAACGGGCCCGGGTTCGGAGCAGTACTTC	CASSQEGTGPGSEQYF
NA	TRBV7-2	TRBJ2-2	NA	TGTGCCAGCAGCTTAGCGCTGATGACCGGGGAGCTGTTTTTT	CASSLALMTGELFF
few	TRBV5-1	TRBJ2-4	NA	TGCGCCAGCAGCCGGGACGGCTTAGCCAAAAACATTCAGTACTTC	CASSRDGLAKNIQYF
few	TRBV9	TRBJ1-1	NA	TGTGCCAGCAGCGTAGGGCTCGACACTGAAGCTTTCTTT	CASSVGLDTEAFF
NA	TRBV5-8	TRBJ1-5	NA	TGTGCCAGCAGCTTGGCCGGGGCCTCCTTTCATAGCAATCAGCCCCAGCATTTT	CASSLAGASFHSNQPQHF
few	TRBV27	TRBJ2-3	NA	TGTGCCAGCAGTTCGGACTACTTTAGCACAGATACGCAGTATTTT	CASSSDYFSTDTQYF
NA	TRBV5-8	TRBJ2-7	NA	TGTGCCAGCAGCTTGGCAGGGATTTACTCCTACGAGCAGTACTTC	CASSLAGIYSYEQYF
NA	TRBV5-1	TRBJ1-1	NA	TGCGCCAGCAGCTTATATGATGGGAGCACTGAAGCTTTCTTT	CASSLYDGSTEAFF
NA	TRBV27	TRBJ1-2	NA	TGTGCCAGCAGACCGTTCAGGGAAGTCTATGGCTACACCTTC	CASRPFREVYGYTF
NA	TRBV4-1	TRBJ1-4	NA	TGCGCCAGCAGCCAACTCTTGACGGGGGCCGGGGAAAAACTGTTTTTT	CASSQLLTGAGEKLFF
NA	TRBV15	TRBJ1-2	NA	TGTGCCACCAGCCCCAATCCTCCTAACTATGGCTACACCTTC	CATSPNPPNYGYTF
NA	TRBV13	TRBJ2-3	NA	TGTGCCAGCAGCTTACGGAAGGACGTAAGCACAGATACGCAGTATTTT	CASSLRKDVSTDTQYF
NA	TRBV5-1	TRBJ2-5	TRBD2	TGCGCCAGCAGCTTTAGCGGGGCCCAAGAGACCCAGTACTTC	CASSFSGAQETQYF
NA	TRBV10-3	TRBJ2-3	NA	TGTGCCATCAGTGACCTGACCCGGACCCGGGTATCCACAGATACGCAGTATTTT	CAISDLTRTRVSTDTQYF
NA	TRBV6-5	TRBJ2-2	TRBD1	TGTGCCAGCAGTAGCGACAGGGGGCAAGGGGAGCTGTTTTTT	CASSSDRGQGELFF
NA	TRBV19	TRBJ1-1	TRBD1	TGTGCCAGTACCCCCGGGACAGGGGGACGCAACACTGAAGCTTTCTTT	CASTPGTGGRNTEAFF
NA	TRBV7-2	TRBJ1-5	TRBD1	TGTGCCAGCAGCCTAAATGGACAGGGGGCATGGCAGCCCCAGCATTTT	CASSLNGQGAWQPQHF
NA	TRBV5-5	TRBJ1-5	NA	TGTGCCAGCAGCTTGGACGATATCGGACGTCTTCAGCCCCAGCATTTT	CASSLDDIGRLQPQHF
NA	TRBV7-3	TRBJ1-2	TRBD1	TGCGCCAGCAGCATCGGACAGGGTGACCATGGCTACACCTTC	CASSIGQGDHGYTF
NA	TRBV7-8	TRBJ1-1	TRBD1	TGTGCCAGCAGCTGGACAGGGATCACTGAAGCTTTCTTT	CASSWTGITEAFF
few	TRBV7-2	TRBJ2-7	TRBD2	TGTGCCAGCAGAGGCCGGGGGGACCGCTACGAGCAGTACTTC	CASRGRGDRYEQYF
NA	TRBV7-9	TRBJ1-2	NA	TGTGCCAGCAGCACCCATGGCTATGGCTACACCTTC	CASSTHGYGYTF
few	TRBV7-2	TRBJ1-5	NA	TGTGCCAGCAGCGCCCAGGGAGGCAATCAGCCCCAGCATTTT	CASSAQGGNQPQHF
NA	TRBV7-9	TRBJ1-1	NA	TGTGCCAGCAGCCTCCTCGGACAGCTTGATGAAGCTTTCTTT	CASSLLGQLDEAFF
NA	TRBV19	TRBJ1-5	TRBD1	TGTGCCAGCACCGGACAGGTCCGTGGTCAGCCCCAGCATTTT	CASTGQVRGQPQHF
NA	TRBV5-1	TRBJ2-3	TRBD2	TGCGCCAGCAGCTTTAGATCGCGGGGGAGCACAGATACGCAGTATTTT	CASSFRSRGSTDTQYF
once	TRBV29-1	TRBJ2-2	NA	TGCAGCGTCCGACGGGGGGCGGACACCGGGGAGCTGTTTTTT	CSVRRGADTGELFF
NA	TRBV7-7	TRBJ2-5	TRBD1	TGTGCTAGCACACACAGGGGGTTAGAGACCCAGTACTTC	CASTHRGLETQYF